Listed below are T cell receptor beta chains from one sample, sequenced in a study of blood T cell repertoires in COVID-19. Generated by immunoSEQ multiplex PCR, the TCRdb table keeps only in-frame clones and is missing some. The table includes some 270,000 clones, about 89% detected once. The sample comprised peripheral blood. Receptors were obtained from an older woman who had recovered from COVID-19. The CDR3 runs from the conserved cysteine through the conserved F or W. Fields, in order: clone size, CDR3 length, V gene, J gene, D gene, CDR3 DNA, CDR3 protein. D genes are given only for firm matches. Clone size, where shown, is once, few, many, or a class for clones that have expanded.

.,17,TRBV11-2,TRBJ2-3,TRBD2,TGTGCCAGCAGCTTAGATTCTCGGGGGGGCGGTACAGATACGCAGTATTTT,CASSLDSRGGGTDTQYF
once,14,TRBV6-6,TRBJ1-2,.,TGTGCCAGCAGTTATGCAGGGCCTGACTATGGCTACACCTTC,CASSYAGPDYGYTF
once,14,TRBV6-5,TRBJ2-7,.,TGTGCCAGCAGTTTCTCGGGGCCGAGATACGAGCAGTACTTC,CASSFSGPRYEQYF
.,15,TRBV11-1,TRBJ2-1,.,TGTGCCAGCAGCTCCCCCCTCTCAACAGGGATTGAGCAGTTCTTC,CASSSPLSTGIEQFF
.,14,TRBV15,TRBJ2-7,TRBD1,TGTGCCACCAGCGTCCGGGACAGCCTTCACGAGCAGTACTTC,CATSVRDSLHEQYF
.,16,TRBV7-2,TRBJ1-2,.,TGTGCCAGCAGCTTAGAGGTAGAGGTAATTTGGCAAGGCTACACCTTC,CASSLEVEVIWQGYTF
once,13,TRBV19,TRBJ1-2,.,TGTGCCAGTAGTCCGGGACAAACCTATGGCTACACCTTC,CASSPGQTYGYTF
.,15,TRBV3-1/TRBV3-2,TRBJ2-1,.,TGTGCCAGCAGCCAAGCACCGGGGGTAAACAATGAGCAGTTCTTC,CASSQAPGVNNEQFF
.,16,TRBV3-1/TRBV3-2,TRBJ1-2,TRBD1,TGTGCCAGCATAGAGGGACAGTCAAAAAGGTTGGCTGGCTACACCTTC,CASIEGQSKRLAGYTF
once,17,TRBV6-6,TRBJ1-5,.,TGTGCCAGCAGTCCCCTCCCCAGTTCGTATAGCAATCAGCCCCAGCATTTT,CASSPLPSSYSNQPQHF
.,15,TRBV18,TRBJ2-1,TRBD2,TGTGCCAGCTCACCAGTACGGGGGGTGGCGAATGAGCAGTTCTTC,CASSPVRGVANEQFF
.,16,TRBV7-9,TRBJ1-2,.,TGTGCCAGCAGCTTCAATAAGGGGAGGGGTTCTGTGGGCTACACCTTC,CASSFNKGRGSVGYTF
.,15,TRBV2,TRBJ1-2,.,TGTGCCAGCAGTGTATCCAGAGGAGGTGGCTATGGCTACACCTTC,CASSVSRGGGYGYTF
.,17,TRBV24-1,TRBJ2-3,.,TGTGCCACCAGTGATGACCCACAGGGTCCGAGCACAGATACGCAGTATTTT,CATSDDPQGPSTDTQYF
.,14,TRBV28,TRBJ1-6,.,TGTGCCAGCAGTGTCATAGTCCGGGTGGAGGGCCTTCACTTT,CASSVIVRVEGLHF
few,14,TRBV6-5,TRBJ1-3,.,TGTGCCAGCAGTTACGGCACCTCTGGAAACACCATATATTTT,CASSYGTSGNTIYF
.,14,TRBV6-5,TRBJ2-3,.,TGTGCCAGCAAACGCGGGACAGTGGCTTATACGCAGTATTTT,CASKRGTVAYTQYF
.,17,TRBV18,TRBJ1-5,.,TGTGCCAGCTCACCATCCAACCTGGGGCAGGGCAATCAGCCCCAGCATTTT,CASSPSNLGQGNQPQHF
.,17,TRBV19,TRBJ2-3,TRBD2,TGTGCCAGTAGTATCAGCGGGGGGGCCGAAATGACAAATACGCAGTATTTT,CASSISGGAEMTNTQYF
.,15,TRBV18,TRBJ1-2,TRBD1,TGTGCCAGCTCACCACTCATACAGGGGTGGTATGGCTACACCTTC,CASSPLIQGWYGYTF
.,17,TRBV18,TRBJ2-1,.,TGTGCCAGCTCACCACGGGTAACAGGGCCGATCTACAATGAGCAGTTCTTC,CASSPRVTGPIYNEQFF
.,15,TRBV5-1,TRBJ2-2,.,TGCGCCAGCAGCTGGGCGACACAGGACACCGGGGAGCTGTTTTTT,CASSWATQDTGELFF
.,15,TRBV19,TRBJ1-4,TRBD1,TGTGCCAGTACCCCAAACAGGGGGACTAATGAAAAACTGTTTTTT,CASTPNRGTNEKLFF
.,16,TRBV16,TRBJ2-7,TRBD1,TGTGCCAGCAGCCAATGGGGGGGACAGGGCACCTACGAGCAGTACTTC,CASSQWGGQGTYEQYF
once,17,TRBV2,TRBJ2-5,.,TGTGCCAGCAGTGATGGGGACTTGATATACCAACAAGAGACCCAGTACTTC,CASSDGDLIYQQETQYF
few,17,TRBV6-1,TRBJ1-5,.,TGTGCCAGCAGTGGGGGCCGGGACTCCCTTCAAGGAGAGCCCCAGCATTTT,CASSGGRDSLQGEPQHF
.,16,TRBV10-3,TRBJ1-2,TRBD1,TGTGCCATCAAGAATACGGACAGGGCCGCCTTCGATGGCTACACCTTC,CAIKNTDRAAFDGYTF
.,15,TRBV7-3,TRBJ2-1,.,TGTGCCAGCAGCTTAATGGCAGGGTCCCTCAATGAGCAGTTCTTC,CASSLMAGSLNEQFF
.,14,TRBV27,TRBJ1-2,.,TGTGCCAGCAGTTTAACGACAGGAAGCTATGGCTACACCTTC,CASSLTTGSYGYTF
.,15,TRBV6-6,TRBJ1-5,TRBD1,TGTGCCAGCAGTTACGTGACAGGGAATGGTCAGCCCCAGCATTTT,CASSYVTGNGQPQHF
few,15,TRBV7-9,TRBJ2-6,.,TGTGCCAGCACCTTTTACAGTTCTGGGGCCAACGTCCTGACTTTC,CASTFYSSGANVLTF
.,14,TRBV7-9,TRBJ2-5,.,TGTGCCAGCAGTTCGAGTGGTAGCCAAGAGACCCAGTACTTC,CASSSSGSQETQYF
.,15,TRBV5-1,TRBJ2-2,TRBD2,TGCGCCAGCAGCACCGGGACTACCTACACCGGGGAGCTGTTTTTT,CASSTGTTYTGELFF
.,16,TRBV5-1,TRBJ2-3,TRBD1,TGCGCCAGCAATCTAGGGACAGTGATTAGCACAGATACGCAGTATTTT,CASNLGTVISTDTQYF
.,13,TRBV2,TRBJ2-7,TRBD2,TGTGCCAGCATTCCACGGGGGGCCTACGAGCAGTACTTC,CASIPRGAYEQYF
.,15,TRBV28,TRBJ1-4,TRBD1,TGTGCCAGCAGTTTAGGGGGACAGGGTAGGGAAAAACTGTTTTTT,CASSLGGQGREKLFF
.,14,TRBV7-9,TRBJ2-7,TRBD2,TGTGCCAGCAGCTTAGGGGAGGGTCGCGGCGAGCAGTACTTC,CASSLGEGRGEQYF
.,16,TRBV7-9,TRBJ2-2,TRBD1,TGTGCCAGCAGCCCCGGATGGGACAGGGACCCCGGGGAGCTGTTTTTT,CASSPGWDRDPGELFF
.,14,TRBV6-5,TRBJ1-4,TRBD1,TGTGCCAGTGGACCGGGACAGGTGGGCGAAAAACTGTTTTTT,CASGPGQVGEKLFF
.,14,TRBV7-9,TRBJ1-2,TRBD1,TGTGCCAGCAGCCGGACAGGGACTCATAGTAGCTACACCTTC,CASSRTGTHSSYTF
.,14,TRBV9,TRBJ1-2,.,TGTGCCAGCAGCGTCGGGACACTCAACTATGGCTACACCTTC,CASSVGTLNYGYTF
.,15,TRBV5-5,TRBJ1-6,.,TGTGCCAGCAGCTTGCTTGACAGGCCGAATTCACCCCTCCACTTT,CASSLLDRPNSPLHF
.,14,TRBV3-1/TRBV3-2,TRBJ2-3,.,TGTGCCAGCAGCCACTCGACAAACACAGATACGCAGTATTTT,CASSHSTNTDTQYF
once,15,TRBV7-3,TRBJ2-1,TRBD1,TGTGCCAGCAGCCCCCGGACAGGGGCCTACAATGAGCAGTTCTTC,CASSPRTGAYNEQFF
.,16,TRBV5-4,TRBJ2-2,TRBD1,TGTGCCAGCAGCTTGGCCGAACGCAGGGGGTCCGGGGAGCTGTTTTTT,CASSLAERRGSGELFF
.,15,TRBV6-5,TRBJ2-2,TRBD2,TGTGCCACCCGGGGACTAGTGATAGGCACCGGGGAGCTGTTTTTT,CATRGLVIGTGELFF
.,16,TRBV15,TRBJ2-6,.,TGTGCCACCAGCAGAGAGAGGCTCTCTGGGGCCAACGTCCTGACTTTC,CATSRERLSGANVLTF
.,15,TRBV3-1/TRBV3-2,TRBJ1-5,.,TGTGCCAGCAGCCAAGATCGGGACTTCAATCAGCCCCAGCATTTT,CASSQDRDFNQPQHF
.,13,TRBV9,TRBJ2-5,.,TGTGCCAGCAGCGTAGGAAGAGTAGAGACCCAGTACTTC,CASSVGRVETQYF